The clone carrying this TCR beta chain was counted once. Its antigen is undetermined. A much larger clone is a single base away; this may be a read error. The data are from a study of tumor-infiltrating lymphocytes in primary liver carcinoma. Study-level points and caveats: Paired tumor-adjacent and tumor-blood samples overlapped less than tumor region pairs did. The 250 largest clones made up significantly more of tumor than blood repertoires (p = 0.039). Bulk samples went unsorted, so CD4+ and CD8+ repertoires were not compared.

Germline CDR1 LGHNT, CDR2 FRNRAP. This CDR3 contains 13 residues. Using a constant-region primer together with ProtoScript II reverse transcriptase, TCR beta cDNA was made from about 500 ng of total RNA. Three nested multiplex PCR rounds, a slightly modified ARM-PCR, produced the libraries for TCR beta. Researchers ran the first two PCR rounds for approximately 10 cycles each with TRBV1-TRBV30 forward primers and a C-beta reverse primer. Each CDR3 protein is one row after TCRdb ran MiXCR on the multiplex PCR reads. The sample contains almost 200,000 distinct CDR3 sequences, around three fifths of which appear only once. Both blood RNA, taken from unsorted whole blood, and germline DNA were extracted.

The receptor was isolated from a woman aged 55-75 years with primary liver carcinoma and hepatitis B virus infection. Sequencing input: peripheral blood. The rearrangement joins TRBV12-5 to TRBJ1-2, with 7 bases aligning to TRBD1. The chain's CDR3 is CASGPSGRGGYSF. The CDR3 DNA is TGTGCTAGTGGTCCGTCGGGACGAGGGGGCTACTCCTTC.